This T cell receptor (beta chain) was recorded in a study of T cells in Graves' hyperthyroidism and ophthalmopathy. Germline loops: CDR1 SGHVS, CDR2 FQNEAQ. This CDR3 region has 16 residues. The V segment lost 0 bases and the J segment 6 bases; nucleotides outside the gene matches: 5. This clonotype appeared many times. Amplified regions were TCR beta CDR3 sequences from RNA transcripts. In the first-round RT-PCR of the TCR CDR3, the HTBI primer set was used. TCRdb recomputed calls from the multiplex PCR reads with MiXCR, one row per CDR3 protein. The sample consists of over 400,000 distinct CDR3 sequences, roughly 14% of them appearing once. Exclusion criteria comprised uncontrolled infection, other autoimmune disease, pregnancy or lactation. From 10 ml of fresh peripheral blood, PBMCs were isolated.

V usage is TRBV7-8 and J usage is TRBJ2-1; 10 nucleotides agree with TRBD1. The sequence was obtained from a man aged 18 to 30 with Graves' ophthalmopathy. Sequenced: blood. CDR3 protein: CASSLAAGQGSNEQFF. The CDR3 DNA reads as TGTGCCAGCAGCTTAGCCGCGGGACAGGGGTCCAATGAGCAGTTCTTC.